Following are 9 T cell receptor beta chains from one sample sequenced in a study of lung T cells in sarcoidosis with Löfgren's syndrome. MiXCR was run by TCRdb on the reads, yielding one entry per CDR3 protein. The sample holds under 20,000 distinct CDR3 sequences; around 20% are singletons and the top ten take around 0.74%. Specimen: CD4+ T cells from bronchoalveolar lavage. Every receptor here comes from a human donor with sarcoidosis (Löfgren's syndrome or another form), or a control subject (not recorded which).

Many counts were recorded for this clonotype. The rearrangement joins TRBV7-2 to TRBJ2-3; 7 bases match TRBD2. There are 16 residues in the CDR3. The trim removed 3 bases at V and 1 base at J, leaving 7 bases unmatched. The V gene's germline CDR1 is SGHTA and CDR2 FQGNSA. The CDR3 here is CASSLGGTFRTDTQYF. The CDR3 DNA is TGTGCCAGCAGCTTGGGAGGGACTTTCCGCACAGATACGCAGTATTTT.

This clonotype was seen only a few times. This chain links TRBV11-3 with TRBJ2-1; TRBD2 agrees at 8 bases. CDR1 and CDR2 (germline): SGHNT, YENEEA. This CDR3 contains 16 residues. V lost 0 bases and J lost 5; bases outside the gene matches: 6. Here the CDR3 DNA reads TGTGCCAGCAGCTTAGACCCTAGCGGGTTAGACAATGAGCAGTTCTTC. Translating gives CASSLDPSGLDNEQFF.

The chain recombines TRBV7-2 with TRBJ1-1; D is perhaps TRBD1 (6 bases). CDR3 length equals 13 residues. The germline V gene has CDR1 SGHTA and CDR2 FQGNSA. V lost 8 bases and J lost 4, with 14 bases in between. As DNA, the CDR3 is TGTGCCAGCGCTTACAGGGTGAGCACTGAAGCTTTCTTT. This encodes CASAYRVSTEAFF.

In this sample, this clonotype turned up many times. The genes are TRBV7-3 and TRBJ1-1; 8 bases fit TRBD1. The CDR3 consists of 14 residues. Germline-derived CDR1 and CDR2 are SGHTA and FQGTGA. J was trimmed by 1 base and V by 2 bases; bases with no gene match: 0. CDR3 in DNA: TGTGCCAGCAGCTTACAGGGGGCGAACACTGAAGCTTTCTTT. It is translated as CASSLQGANTEAFF.

This clonotype was found many times. The chain is built from TRBV7-3 and TRBJ2-1; D may match TRBD1 or TRBD2 (5 bases each). This CDR3 contains 14 residues. Germline V CDR1 and CDR2: SGHTA, FQGTGA. The ends were cut back, 0 bases at V and 12 bases at J, with 15 bases in the middle. The CDR3: CASSLTPGPFGQFF. CDR3 DNA sequence: TGTGCCAGCAGCTTAACCCCGGGACCTTTTGGGCAGTTCTTC.

This clonotype was seen just once. This sequence may be a read error, since a much larger clone differs from it by one base. The chain has TRBV4-1 and TRBJ2-1, with 14 bases aligning to TRBD2. The germline V gene has CDR1 MGHRA and CDR2 YSYEKL. This CDR3 has 17 residues. V trimming: 0 bases; J trimming: 9 bases; junction bases outside the gene matches: 7. CDR3 loop: CASSQEGTSGSTGEQFF. The CDR3, as DNA: TGCGCCAGCAGCCAAGAGGGGACTAGCGGGAGTACCGGTGAGCAGTTCTTC.

As concerns this clonotype: A much larger clone differs by one base, so this may be a read error. This rearrangement joins TRBV6-4 to TRBJ2-1; D not certain. CDR1 MRHNA and CDR2 SNTAGT come from the germline V gene. The CDR3 has 13 amino acids. CDR3 residues: CASSARRYNEQSF. DNA of the CDR3: TGTGCCAGCAGTGCCAGGCGATACAATGAGCAGTCCTTC.

At least ten counts were recorded for this clonotype. This chain connects TRBV20-1 to TRBJ1-1; 9 nucleotides align to TRBD1. CDR3 length: 12 residues. CDR1 and CDR2 (germline): DFQATT, SNEGSKA (reference sequence). Germline trimming cut 6 bases from V and 6 bases from J; bases unmatched to any gene: 5. The CDR3 spells CSAPDRGAEAFF. The CDR3 DNA sequence: TGCAGTGCCCCGGACAGGGGCGCTGAAGCTTTCTTT.

Worth noting for this clonotype: Being one base from a much bigger clone, this may be a read error. This sequence joins TRBV24-1 and TRBJ1-5; D ambiguous. CDR1 and CDR2 (germline): KGHDR, SFDVKD. V lost 4 bases and J lost 3, with 6 bases in between. The CDR3 is made up of 13 amino acids. This CDR3 is CATSEYINQPQHF. CDR3 sequence (DNA): TGTGCCACCAGTGAGTATATCAATCAGCCCCAGCATTTT.